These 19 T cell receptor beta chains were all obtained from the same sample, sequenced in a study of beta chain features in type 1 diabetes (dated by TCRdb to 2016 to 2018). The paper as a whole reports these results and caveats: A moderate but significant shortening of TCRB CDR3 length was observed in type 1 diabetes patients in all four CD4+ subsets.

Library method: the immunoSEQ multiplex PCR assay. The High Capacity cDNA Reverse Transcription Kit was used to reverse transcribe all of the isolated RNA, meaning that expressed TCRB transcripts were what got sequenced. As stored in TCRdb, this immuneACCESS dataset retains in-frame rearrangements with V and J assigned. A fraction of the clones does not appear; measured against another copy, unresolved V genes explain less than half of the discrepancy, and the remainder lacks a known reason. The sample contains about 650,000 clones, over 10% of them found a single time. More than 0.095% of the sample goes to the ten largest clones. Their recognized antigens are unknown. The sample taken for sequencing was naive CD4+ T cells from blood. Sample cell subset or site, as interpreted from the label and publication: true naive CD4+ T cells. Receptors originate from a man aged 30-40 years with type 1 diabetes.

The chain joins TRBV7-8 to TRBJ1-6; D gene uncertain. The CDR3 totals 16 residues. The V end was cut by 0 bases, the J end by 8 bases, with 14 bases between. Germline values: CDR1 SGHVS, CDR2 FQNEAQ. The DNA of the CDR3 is TGTGCCAGCAGCTTAGCGCCGGGGTCCGGGGATTCACCCCTCCACTTT. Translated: CASSLAPGSGDSPLHF.

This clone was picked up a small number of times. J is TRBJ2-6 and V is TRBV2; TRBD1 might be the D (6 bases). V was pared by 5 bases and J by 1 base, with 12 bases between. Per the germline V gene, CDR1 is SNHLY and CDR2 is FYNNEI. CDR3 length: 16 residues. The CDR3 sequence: CASSQQQGSGANVLTF. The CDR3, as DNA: TGTGCCAGCAGTCAGCAACAGGGATCTGGGGCCAACGTCCTGACTTTC.

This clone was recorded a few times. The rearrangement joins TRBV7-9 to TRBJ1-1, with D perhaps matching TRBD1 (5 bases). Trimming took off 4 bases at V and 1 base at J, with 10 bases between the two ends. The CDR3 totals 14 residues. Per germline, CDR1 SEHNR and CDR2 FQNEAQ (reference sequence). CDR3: CASSSRDGNTEAFF. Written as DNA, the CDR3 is TGTGCCAGCAGCTCCCGGGACGGGAACACTGAAGCTTTCTTT.

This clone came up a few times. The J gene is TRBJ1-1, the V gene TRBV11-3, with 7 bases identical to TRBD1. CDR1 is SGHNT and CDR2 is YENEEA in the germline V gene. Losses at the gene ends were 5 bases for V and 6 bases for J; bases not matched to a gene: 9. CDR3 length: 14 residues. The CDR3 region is CASSRGLGTAEAFF. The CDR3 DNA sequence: TGTGCCAGCAGCAGGGGTTTGGGGACAGCTGAAGCTTTCTTT.

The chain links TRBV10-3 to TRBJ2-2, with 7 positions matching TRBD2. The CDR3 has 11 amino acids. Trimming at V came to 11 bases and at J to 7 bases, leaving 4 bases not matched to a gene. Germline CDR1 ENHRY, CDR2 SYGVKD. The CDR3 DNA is TGTGCCGCACGGGGGGACGGGGAGCTGTTTTTT. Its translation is CAARGDGELFF.

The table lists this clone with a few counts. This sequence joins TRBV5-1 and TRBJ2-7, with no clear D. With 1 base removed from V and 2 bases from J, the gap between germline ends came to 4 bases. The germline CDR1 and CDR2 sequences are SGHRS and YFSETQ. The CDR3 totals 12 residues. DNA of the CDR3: TGCGCCAGCAGCTTGAGTACCTACGAGCAGTACTTC. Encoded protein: CASSLSTYEQYF.

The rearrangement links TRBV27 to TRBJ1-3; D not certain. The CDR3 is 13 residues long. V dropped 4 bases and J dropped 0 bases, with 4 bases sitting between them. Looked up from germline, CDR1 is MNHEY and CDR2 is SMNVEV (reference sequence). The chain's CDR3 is CASSWGSGNTIYF. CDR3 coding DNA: TGTGCCAGCAGTTGGGGCTCTGGAAACACCATATATTTT.

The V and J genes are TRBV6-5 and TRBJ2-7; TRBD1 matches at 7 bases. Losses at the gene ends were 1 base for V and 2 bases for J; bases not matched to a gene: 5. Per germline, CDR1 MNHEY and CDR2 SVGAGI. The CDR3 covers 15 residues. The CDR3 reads CASSYWAGGTYEQYF. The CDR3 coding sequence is TGTGCCAGCAGTTACTGGGCAGGGGGAACCTACGAGCAGTACTTC.

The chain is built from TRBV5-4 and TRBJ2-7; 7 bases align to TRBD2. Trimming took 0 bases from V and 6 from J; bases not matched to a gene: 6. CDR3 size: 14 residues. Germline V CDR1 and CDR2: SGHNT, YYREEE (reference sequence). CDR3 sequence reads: CASSLVGRDGEQYF. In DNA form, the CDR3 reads TGTGCCAGCAGCTTGGTGGGGAGGGACGGCGAGCAGTACTTC.

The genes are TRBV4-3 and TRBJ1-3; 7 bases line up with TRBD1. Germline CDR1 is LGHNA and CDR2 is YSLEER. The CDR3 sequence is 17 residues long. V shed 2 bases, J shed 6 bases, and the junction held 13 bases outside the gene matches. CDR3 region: CASSQSSTGWSVNTIYF. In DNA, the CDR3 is TGCGCCAGCAGCCAAAGCTCGACAGGGTGGAGTGTAAACACCATATATTTT.

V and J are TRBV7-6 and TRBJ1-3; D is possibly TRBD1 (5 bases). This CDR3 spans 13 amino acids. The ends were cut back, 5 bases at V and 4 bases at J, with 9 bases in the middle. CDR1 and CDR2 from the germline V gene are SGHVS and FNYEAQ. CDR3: CASSGDSGNTIYF. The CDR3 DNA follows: TGTGCCAGCAGCGGAGACAGCGGAAACACCATATATTTT.

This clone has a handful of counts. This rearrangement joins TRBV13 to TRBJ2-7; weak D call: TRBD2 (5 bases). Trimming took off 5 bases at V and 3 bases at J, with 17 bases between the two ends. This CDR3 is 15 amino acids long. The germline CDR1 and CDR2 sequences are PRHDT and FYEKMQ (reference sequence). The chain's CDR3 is CASSPFRGIRYEQYF. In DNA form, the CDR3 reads TGTGCCAGCAGCCCGTTCCGGGGAATCCGCTACGAGCAGTACTTC.

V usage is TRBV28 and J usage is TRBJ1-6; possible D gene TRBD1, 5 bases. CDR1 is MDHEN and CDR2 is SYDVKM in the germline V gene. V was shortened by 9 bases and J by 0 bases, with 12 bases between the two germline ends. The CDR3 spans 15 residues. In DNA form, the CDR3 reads TGTGCCAGTGGGACTGCAAGCTCCTATAATTCACCCCTCCACTTT. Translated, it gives CASGTASSYNSPLHF.

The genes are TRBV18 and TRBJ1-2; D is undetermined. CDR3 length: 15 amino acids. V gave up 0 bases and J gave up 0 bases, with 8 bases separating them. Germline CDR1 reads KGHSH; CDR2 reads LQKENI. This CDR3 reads CASSPPRAANYGYTF. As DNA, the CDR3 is TGTGCCAGCTCACCACCTAGGGCAGCTAACTATGGCTACACCTTC. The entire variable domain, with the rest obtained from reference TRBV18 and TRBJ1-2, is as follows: NAGVMQNPRHLVRRRGQEARLRCSPMKGHSHVYWYRQLPEEGLKFMVYLQKENIIDESGMPKERFSAEFPKEGPSILRIQQVVRGDSAAYFCASSPPRAANYGYTFGSGTRLTVV.

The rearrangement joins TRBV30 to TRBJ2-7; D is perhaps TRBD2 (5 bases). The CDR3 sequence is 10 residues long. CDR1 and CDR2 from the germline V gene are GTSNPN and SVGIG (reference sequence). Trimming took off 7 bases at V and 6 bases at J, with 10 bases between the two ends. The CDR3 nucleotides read TGTGCCTTAGGGAGAGGCGAGCAGTACTTC. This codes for CALGRGEQYF.

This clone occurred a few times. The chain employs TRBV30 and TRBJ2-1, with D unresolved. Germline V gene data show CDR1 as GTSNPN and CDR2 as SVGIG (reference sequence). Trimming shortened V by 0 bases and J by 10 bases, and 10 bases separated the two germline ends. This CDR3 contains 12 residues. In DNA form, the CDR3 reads TGTGCCTGGAGTGTACAATCGCTCGAGCAGTTCTTC. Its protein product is CAWSVQSLEQFF. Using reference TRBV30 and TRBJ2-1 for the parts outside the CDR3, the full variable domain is SQTIHQWPATLVQPVGSPLSLECTVEGTSNPNLYWYRQAAGRGLQLLFYSVGIGQISSEVPQNLSASRPQDRQFILSSKKLLLSDSGFYLCAWSVQSLEQFFGPGTRLTVL.

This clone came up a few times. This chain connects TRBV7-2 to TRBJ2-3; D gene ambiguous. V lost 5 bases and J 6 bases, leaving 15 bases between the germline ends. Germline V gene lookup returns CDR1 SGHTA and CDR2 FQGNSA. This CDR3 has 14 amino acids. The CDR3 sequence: CASSPAPLGDTQYF. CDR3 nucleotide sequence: TGTGCCAGCAGCCCAGCTCCCCTGGGGGATACGCAGTATTTT.

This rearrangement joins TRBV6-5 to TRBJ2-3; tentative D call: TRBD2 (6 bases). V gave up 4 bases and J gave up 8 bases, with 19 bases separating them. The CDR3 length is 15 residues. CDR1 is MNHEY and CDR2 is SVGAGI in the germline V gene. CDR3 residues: CASSSRTTLTGTQYF. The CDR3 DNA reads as TGTGCCAGCAGTTCCCGGACTACACTCACGGGTACGCAGTATTTT.

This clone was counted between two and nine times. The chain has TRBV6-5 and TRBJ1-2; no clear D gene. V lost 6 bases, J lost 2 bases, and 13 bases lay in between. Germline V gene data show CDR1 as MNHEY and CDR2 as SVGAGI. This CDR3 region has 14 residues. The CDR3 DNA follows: TGTGCCAGCAGCCCCCCCGGGCAGAACTATGGCTACACCTTC. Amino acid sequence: CASSPPGQNYGYTF.